The rows below give T cell receptor beta chains drawn from one sample of a study of radiotherapy plus CTLA-4 blockade in lung cancer. Measured with immunoSEQ multiplex PCR; TCRdb has only the in-frame clones, and not every one. The data hold about 38,000 clones, with 70% to 90% observed a single time. Sequences were derived from peripheral blood, sampled from a patient treated with radiotherapy plus ipilimumab. The receptor set was obtained from a human donor with non-small cell lung cancer whose response to radiotherapy plus ipilimumab could not be evaluated. The CDR3 runs from the conserved cysteine through the conserved F or W. A D gene is named only where the DNA matches it firmly. Clone size is given for some rows only: seen once, a few or many times, or a class if the clone is expanded.

CASSPAGQSYEQYF | TGCGCCAGCAGCCCCGCAGGGCAGTCCTACGAGCAGTACTTC | 14 | . | TRBJ2-7 | . | TRBV4-3
CASSLAEGYEQYF | TGTGCCAGCAGCTTAGCGGAGGGCTACGAGCAGTACTTC | 13 | . | TRBJ2-7 | . | TRBV7-8
CASSEGSGGMYGYTF | TGTGCCAGCAGTGAGGGGTCAGGGGGCATGTATGGCTACACCTTC | 15 | TRBD1 | TRBJ1-2 | . | TRBV2
CASSPRTGVVNEQFF | TGTGCCAGCTCACCGAGGACAGGGGTCGTCAATGAGCAGTTCTTC | 15 | TRBD1 | TRBJ2-1 | . | TRBV18
CASSEGYGYTF | TGTGCCAGCAGTGAGGGCTATGGCTACACCTTC | 11 | . | TRBJ1-2 | . | TRBV28
CASSNIAGRTDTQYF | TGTGCCAGCAGCAACATAGCGGGACGCACAGATACGCAGTATTTT | 15 | TRBD2 | TRBJ2-3 | . | TRBV6-5
CASRASGHPSYEQYF | TGTGCCAGCAGGGCGAGTGGGCACCCCTCCTACGAGCAGTACTTC | 15 | . | TRBJ2-7 | . | TRBV6-1
CASSQDHRGQPQHF | TGCGCCAGCAGCCAAGACCACAGGGGACAGCCCCAGCATTTT | 14 | TRBD1 | TRBJ1-5 | . | TRBV4-1
CASSLGGLVGETQYF | TGTGCCAGCAGCTTAGGGGGGCTGGTGGGAGAGACCCAGTACTTC | 15 | . | TRBJ2-5 | few | TRBV11-1
CASSSMVGGRYEQYF | TGTGCCAGCAGCTCGATGGTGGGCGGGAGATACGAGCAGTACTTC | 15 | TRBD2 | TRBJ2-7 | . | TRBV7-8
CSARLAGRNEQYF | TGCAGCGCCAGACTAGCGGGTCGAAACGAGCAGTACTTC | 13 | TRBD2 | TRBJ2-7 | few | TRBV29-1
CAMKQVTGGGRTEAFF | TGTGCCATGAAACAAGTTACCGGGGGTGGTCGGACTGAAGCTTTCTTT | 16 | . | TRBJ1-1 | . | TRBV10-3
CASSSPHRSTNYGYTF | TGTGCCAGCAGTTCGCCCCACAGGTCCACTAACTATGGCTACACCTTC | 16 | . | TRBJ1-2 | . | TRBV6-5
CASSLQGYSNQPQHF | TGTGCCAGCAGCTTACAGGGCTATAGCAATCAGCCCCAGCATTTT | 15 | . | TRBJ1-5 | . | TRBV7-2
CATSRDGGEQETQYF | TGTGCCACCAGCAGAGATGGGGGGGAACAAGAGACCCAGTACTTC | 15 | TRBD2 | TRBJ2-5 | . | TRBV15
CASSGTRGTDTQYF | TGTGCCAGCAGTGGTACTAGGGGCACAGATACGCAGTATTTT | 14 | . | TRBJ2-3 | . | TRBV6-6
CASSPDGAGSYEQYF | TGTGCCAGCAGCCCAGATGGGGCCGGTTCCTACGAGCAGTACTTC | 15 | . | TRBJ2-7 | . | TRBV6-6
CASSYREWYGYTF | TGTGCCAGCAGTTACCGAGAATGGTATGGCTACACCTTC | 13 | . | TRBJ1-2 | few | TRBV6-5
CASSIDRVRSGYTF | TGTGCCAGTAGTATCGACAGGGTGAGATCTGGCTACACCTTC | 14 | TRBD1 | TRBJ1-2 | . | TRBV19
CASSLGGGGTGGLKTYNEQFF | TGCGCCAGCAGCTTGGGGGGTGGCGGGACAGGGGGTCTAAAAACCTACAATGAGCAGTTCTTC | 21 | TRBD1 | TRBJ2-1 | few | TRBV5-1
CASSDGQGYTEAFF | TGTGCCAGCAGCGACGGACAGGGATACACTGAAGCTTTCTTT | 14 | TRBD1 | TRBJ1-1 | . | TRBV9
CASSPGTLTYEQYF | TGTGCCAGCAGTCCGGGGACACTGACCTACGAGCAGTACTTC | 14 | . | TRBJ2-7 | . | TRBV28
CASSWGQGAPSNEQYF | TGCGCCAGCAGCTGGGGACAGGGGGCACCCTCAAACGAGCAGTACTTC | 16 | TRBD1 | TRBJ2-7 | . | TRBV5-1
CASSITKRGTQYF | TGTGCCAGTAGTATAACCAAAAGGGGGACCCAGTACTTC | 13 | . | TRBJ2-5 | . | TRBV19
CASSRGLPENTGELFF | TGCGCCAGCAGCCGAGGGCTACCTGAGAACACCGGGGAGCTGTTTTTT | 16 | . | TRBJ2-2 | few | TRBV4-1
CASSSDFEETQYF | TGTGCCAGCAGTTCCGACTTTGAAGAGACCCAGTACTTC | 13 | . | TRBJ2-5 | . | TRBV28
CASSPIAGVRVIPGNTIYF | TGTGCCAGCTCACCAATCGCGGGGGTCCGGGTAATCCCTGGAAACACCATATATTTT | 19 | . | TRBJ1-3 | . | TRBV18
CASSLTTSGGYSYNEQFF | TGTGCCAGCAGCTTGACGACTAGCGGGGGTTATTCCTACAATGAGCAGTTCTTC | 18 | TRBD2 | TRBJ2-1 | . | TRBV7-4
CAISESGTGNTIYF | TGTGCCATCAGTGAATCGGGGACTGGAAACACCATATATTTT | 14 | . | TRBJ1-3 | . | TRBV10-3
CASSVRQGARTYEQYF | TGTGCCAGCAGCGTTAGACAGGGGGCCCGGACCTACGAGCAGTACTTC | 16 | TRBD1 | TRBJ2-7 | . | TRBV5-6
CASSQDSSGAYEQYF | TGCGCCAGCAGCCAAGATTCTTCAGGGGCCTACGAGCAGTACTTC | 15 | . | TRBJ2-7 | . | TRBV4-3
CASSLASGRSYEQYF | TGTGCCAGCAGCTTAGCTAGCGGGAGATCCTACGAGCAGTACTTC | 15 | TRBD2 | TRBJ2-7 | . | TRBV7-3
CASSQEVGQWDNEQFF | TGCGCCAGCAGCCAAGAGGTGGGACAGTGGGACAATGAGCAGTTCTTC | 16 | TRBD1 | TRBJ2-1 | . | TRBV4-3
CASSLGTSGGPLSTDTQYF | TGTGCCAGCAGCTTAGGGACTAGCGGGGGACCCCTGAGCACAGATACGCAGTATTTT | 19 | TRBD2 | TRBJ2-3 | once | TRBV13
CASSQEVARAGWGNEQFF | TGTGCCAGCAGCCAAGAGGTGGCTAGAGCGGGGTGGGGCAATGAGCAGTTCTTC | 18 | TRBD2 | TRBJ2-1 | . | TRBV4-2
CASSEGPGIGHF | TGTGCCAGCAGTGAAGGCCCGGGAATAGGGCATTTT | 12 | . | TRBJ1-5 | . | TRBV2
CASSLGGDDTQYF | TGTGCCAGCAGCTTAGGGGGGGATGATACGCAGTATTTT | 13 | . | TRBJ2-3 | . | TRBV7-2
CASIRGGYSNQPQHF | TGTGCCAGCATCCGGGGGGGGTATAGCAATCAGCCCCAGCATTTT | 15 | . | TRBJ1-5 | . | TRBV6-1
CASSSPAGEETQYF | TGTGCCAGCAGCTCCCCCGCGGGTGAAGAGACCCAGTACTTC | 14 | . | TRBJ2-5 | . | TRBV7-9
CASIGSYEQYF | TGTGCCAGCATCGGGTCCTACGAGCAGTACTTC | 11 | . | TRBJ2-7 | . | TRBV2
CASSLLTGAGISGGGEQFF | TGTGCCAGCAGTTTATTAACAGGGGCCGGCATTAGCGGGGGAGGGGAGCAGTTCTTC | 19 | TRBD2 | TRBJ2-1 | . | TRBV28
CASSKSVGQGNYGYTF | TGTGCCAGTAGCAAATCGGTCGGACAGGGAAACTATGGCTACACCTTC | 16 | TRBD1 | TRBJ1-2 | . | TRBV19
CASSNRGATGELFF | TGTGCCAGCAGTAACAGGGGGGCCACCGGGGAGCTGTTTTTT | 14 | TRBD1 | TRBJ2-2 | . | TRBV6-4
CASSLGQGGRGTQYF | TGCGCCAGCAGCTTGGGACAGGGAGGAAGAGGTACGCAGTATTTT | 15 | . | TRBJ2-3 | once | TRBV5-1
CASSLFRGDGYTF | TGTGCCAGCAGTTTATTCAGGGGGGACGGCTACACCTTC | 13 | TRBD1 | TRBJ1-2 | . | TRBV28
CASSPWTGSYEQYF | TGTGCCAGCAGCCCCTGGACAGGCTCCTACGAGCAGTACTTC | 14 | TRBD1 | TRBJ2-7 | . | TRBV7-9